Below are 30 T cell receptor beta chains sequenced from a single sample in a study of chemoradiotherapy in HPV16-positive cancers. Clones were sequenced by immunoSEQ multiplex PCR, and TCRdb holds only the in-frame ones, with some missing. The data show 800 to 950 clones, about 75% seen once. The sequences come from tumor tissue, collected from a patient who underwent chemoradiotherapy. The receptors derive from a human donor with HPV-associated anogenital cancer.

The chain combines TRBV4-2 with TRBJ2-2, with TRBD2 as a possible D gene (6 bases). V lost 0 bases and J 9 bases, leaving 20 bases between the germline ends. The CDR3 extends over 17 amino acids. Germline CDR1 is LGHNA and CDR2 is YNFKEQ. The CDR3 coding sequence is TGTGCCAGCAGCCAAGATGAGTACGGGGGAGGTGGCCGGGAGCTGTTTTTT. This sequence encodes CASSQDEYGGGGRELFF.

The genes are TRBV6-4 and TRBJ2-3; D assignment may be TRBD1 or TRBD2 (5 bases each). The germline CDR1 and CDR2 sequences are MRHNA and SNTAGT. The CDR3 spans 15 residues. The ends were cut back, 3 bases at V and 2 bases at J, with 12 bases in the middle. CDR3 coding DNA: TGTGCCAGCAGTGAAGGGCCCGGGGCCACAGATACGCAGTATTTT. Translated, it gives CASSEGPGATDTQYF.

CDR3 bases: TGTGCCAGCAGCTCCTCAGGGGGCGCTGGCTATGGCTACACCTTC. It specifies CASSSSGGAGYGYTF. V usage is TRBV11-2 and J usage is TRBJ1-2, with 8 bases identical to TRBD1. The CDR3 loop spans 15 amino acids. J was trimmed by 4 bases and V by 4 bases; bases with no gene match: 8. The germline V gene has CDR1 SGHAT and CDR2 FQNNGV. Supplemented by reference TRBV11-2 and TRBJ1-2, the full variable domain reads EAGVAQSPRYKIIEKRQSVAFWCNPISGHATLYWYQQILGQGPKLLIQFQNNGVVDDSQLPKDRFSAERLKGVDSTLKIQPAKLEDSAVYLCASSSSGGAGYGYTFGSGTRLTVV.

Only a few counts were recorded for this clone. The chain uses TRBV15 and TRBJ1-1, with D possibly TRBD1 on 6 matching bases. V shed 1 base and J shed 9 bases, with 12 bases lying between them. The germline V gene has CDR1 LNHNV and CDR2 YYDKDF (reference sequence). The CDR3 runs 13 residues. CDR3 coding DNA: TGTGCCACCAGCAGAGTGAAGGGGGTTAAAGCTTTCTTT. As protein: CATSRVKGVKAFF. Variable domain in full (rest from reference TRBV15 and TRBJ1-1): DAMVIQNPRYQVTQFGKPVTLSCSQTLNHNVMYWYQQKSSQAPKLLFHYYDKDFNNEADTPDNFQSRRPNTSFCFLDIRSPGLGDTAMYLCATSRVKGVKAFFGQGTRLTVV.

V gene TRBV23-1 combines with J gene TRBJ1-1; D is unclear. TRBV23-1 belongs to the ORF category, with a function that is uncertain. The CDR3 covers 14 residues. Trimming left V 4 bases short and J 1 base short, with 10 bases between. The DNA of the CDR3 is TGCGCCAGCAGTCCCACTGATCCGAACACTGAAGCTTTCTTT. The encoded protein is CASSPTDPNTEAFF.

The chain has TRBV30 and TRBJ1-6, with 10 bases identical to TRBD1. This CDR3 has 14 residues. Germline loops: CDR1 GTSNPN, CDR2 SVGIG (reference sequence). Trimming removed 5 bases from V and 10 bases from J; junction bases left unmatched: 8. DNA of the CDR3: TGTGCCTGGGACAGGGGGCCCCGGGGGTCACCCCTCCACTTT. Its translation: CAWDRGPRGSPLHF. Filled out from reference TRBV30 and TRBJ1-6, the complete variable domain reads SQTIHQWPATLVQPVGSPLSLECTVEGTSNPNLYWYRQAAGRGLQLLFYSVGIGQISSEVPQNLSASRPQDRQFILSSKKLLLSDSGFYLCAWDRGPRGSPLHFGNGTRLTVT.

CDR3 bases: TGCGCCAGCAGCTTGGCCGCAACGGCGAGCTCCTACGAGCAGTACTTC. The encoded protein is CASSLAATASSYEQYF. V gene TRBV5-1 combines with J gene TRBJ2-5; D not resolved. The last part of the DNA fits TRBJ2-7 better; the J call may be wrong. Germline CDR1 SGHRS, CDR2 YFSETQ. The CDR3 consists of 16 residues.

This clone was picked up one time. The chain joins TRBV27 to TRBJ2-3, with D tentatively TRBD1 (5 bases). CDR3 length: 13 residues. Per the germline V gene, CDR1 is MNHEY and CDR2 is SMNVEV (reference sequence). Trimming removed 3 bases from V and 3 bases from J, with 7 bases in between. The CDR3 sequence is CASSFRATDTQYF. Here the CDR3 DNA reads TGTGCCAGCAGTTTCAGGGCGACAGATACGCAGTATTTT.

V usage is TRBV7-2 and J usage is TRBJ2-7, with D maybe TRBD1 (5 bases). Trimming took off 1 base at V and 0 bases at J, with 13 bases between the two ends. This CDR3 comprises 16 residues. CDR1 SGHTA and CDR2 FQGNSA come from the germline V gene. Here the CDR3 DNA reads TGTGCCAGCAGCTTAGGCGCTTCGACAGCCTCCTACGAGCAGTACTTC. Amino acid sequence: CASSLGASTASYEQYF.

The chain combines TRBV6-1 with TRBJ2-6; a weak D match, TRBD1 (6 bases). Germline CDR1 is MNHNS and CDR2 is SASEGT. The germline V and J ends were trimmed by 4 bases and 4 bases, with 8 bases remaining between them. The CDR3 has 14 residues. The chain's CDR3 is CASSGGTGANVLTF. The DNA of the CDR3 is TGTGCCAGCAGTGGAGGGACAGGGGCCAACGTCCTGACTTTC.

The table lists this clone with a count of one. V and J are TRBV10-3 and TRBJ1-2; the D gene is possibly TRBD1 (5 bases). CDR3 length: 17 amino acids. V shed 0 bases and J shed 5 bases, with 19 bases lying between them. Germline CDR1 ENHRY, CDR2 SYGVKD. As DNA, the CDR3 is TGTGCCATCAGTGAGTCAGGGACCGCTGTCACAACATATGGCTACACCTTC. It codes for CAISESGTAVTTYGYTF.

This chain links TRBV29-1 with TRBJ1-2; the match to TRBD1 covers 7 bases. Germline V gene data show CDR1 as SQVTM and CDR2 as ANQGSEA. The V gene end was trimmed by 4 bases and the J gene end by 1 base; junction bases not matched to a gene: 12. The length of the CDR3 is 16 residues. This chain's CDR3 is CSVVGGPGGYNYGYTF. CDR3 coding DNA: TGCAGCGTTGTGGGGGGGCCAGGGGGTTATAACTATGGCTACACCTTC.

In this sample, this clone turned up once. This chain uses TRBV19 with TRBJ2-1; D remains ambiguous. Per germline, CDR1 LNHDA and CDR2 SQIVND (reference sequence). The V gene lost 2 bases and the J gene lost 2 bases, with 10 bases spanning the gap. This CDR3 has 15 amino acids. This chain's CDR3 is CASSILLQPYNEQFF. The CDR3 region has the DNA TGTGCCAGTAGTATACTTCTCCAGCCCTACAATGAGCAGTTCTTC.

This clone has more than one count but fewer than ten. The V and J genes are TRBV15 and TRBJ2-7, with a weak D call TRBD1 (6 bases). There are 16 residues in the CDR3. The V gene lost 0 bases and the J gene lost 1 base, with 13 bases spanning the gap. Germline CDR1 reads LNHNV; CDR2 reads YYDKDF (reference sequence). CDR3 sequence (DNA): TGTGCCACCAGCAGAGATTGGGGGCGAGGGTCCTACGAGCAGTACTTC. The encoded protein is CATSRDWGRGSYEQYF.

The chain uses TRBV5-1 and TRBJ2-7, with 7 bases matching TRBD1. CDR1 and CDR2 (germline): SGHRS, YFSETQ. The CDR3 length is 14 residues. The trim removed 4 bases at V and 0 bases at J, leaving 4 bases unmatched. The CDR3 nucleotides are TGCGCCAGCAGCCGAGGGACAGACTCCTACGAGCAGTACTTC. This gives the protein CASSRGTDSYEQYF.

V and J are TRBV11-3 and TRBJ2-3; maybe TRBD2 (5 bases). CDR3 length: 15 amino acids. Germline V lookup: CDR1 SGHNT, CDR2 YENEEA. V was clipped by 4 bases and J by 2 bases, with 13 bases between them. The CDR3 reads CASSSEGYTTDTQYF. The CDR3 region has the DNA TGTGCCAGCAGCTCCGAGGGATACACCACAGATACGCAGTATTTT.

A word on this clone: The same CDR3 can be traced to other DNA sequences in this sample. The V and J genes are TRBV7-3 and TRBJ1-1; no definite D call. The CDR3 loop spans 13 amino acids. Germline lookup yields CDR1 SGHTA and CDR2 FQGTGA. With 4 bases removed from V and 2 bases from J, the gap between germline ends came to 8 bases. The CDR3: CASSSDFNTEAFF. Written as DNA, the CDR3 is TGTGCCAGCAGCTCCGATTTTAACACTGAAGCTTTCTTT.

The chain uses TRBV5-5 and TRBJ1-4, with D possibly being TRBD1 (6 bases). Looked up from germline, CDR1 is SGHKS and CDR2 is YYEKEE (reference sequence). This CDR3 is built from 15 residues. V lost 5 bases to trimming and J lost 7 bases, with 18 bases between them. The CDR3 protein is CASSLNNREGEKLFF. In nucleotides, the CDR3 is TGTGCCAGCAGTTTGAACAACAGGGAAGGTGAAAAACTGTTTTTT.

This clone is large (0.1 to 1%). The chain couples TRBV4-2 to TRBJ2-2; D may match TRBD1 or TRBD2 (6 bases each). This CDR3 has 15 amino acids. Germline values: CDR1 LGHNA, CDR2 YNFKEQ. Deletions cut 4 bases from V and 3 bases from J, with 12 bases between. The CDR3 loop reads CASSRGDTDTGELFF. In nucleotides, the CDR3 is TGTGCCAGCAGCCGGGGGGACACTGACACCGGGGAGCTGTTTTTT.

This chain links TRBV27 with TRBJ1-2; unclear D gene. Germline V gene lookup returns CDR1 MNHEY and CDR2 SMNVEV (reference sequence). CDR3 length: 15 amino acids. V was trimmed by 8 bases and J by 3 bases, leaving 19 bases between them. The CDR3 sequence is CASYTHRGLHYGYTF. DNA of the CDR3: TGTGCCAGCTATACCCACCGAGGGCTACACTATGGCTACACCTTC.

This sequence joins TRBV6-1 and TRBJ1-3, with a weak D call TRBD1 (5 bases). V was clipped by 3 bases and J by 8 bases, with 20 bases between them. The CDR3 sequence is 16 residues long. Germline assignment: CDR1 MNHNS and CDR2 SASEGT. CDR3 residues: CASSDQGLLHQDTIYF. CDR3 nucleotides: TGTGCCAGCAGTGATCAGGGACTACTCCATCAGGACACCATATATTTT.

DNA for the CDR3: TGTGCCAGCAAACAAGCGGGGGGGAAAAACATTCAGTACTTC. It encodes CASKQAGGKNIQYF. The V call is TRBV7-2, the J call TRBJ2-4; 10 positions match TRBD2. V lost 7 bases, J lost 4 bases, and 4 bases stayed unmatched. CDR3 size: 14 residues. Germline V CDR1 and CDR2: SGHTA, FQGNSA.

The chain joins TRBV18 to TRBJ2-7; no clear D. The CDR3 has 16 amino acids. V was cut by 3 bases and J by 3 bases, with 18 bases left in between. Per germline, CDR1 KGHSH and CDR2 LQKENI. CDR3 residues: CASSPTLLVVGYEQYF. The CDR3 coding sequence is TGTGCCAGCTCACCTACCCTGCTAGTTGTTGGCTACGAGCAGTACTTC.

DNA of the CDR3: TGTGCCACCGCAACGGACAGGGGATCTTACGAGCAGTACTTC. It codes for CATATDRGSYEQYF. The J gene is TRBJ2-7, the V gene TRBV10-3; 9 bases fit TRBD1. Germline V gene sequence: CDR1 ENHRY, CDR2 SYGVKD. The CDR3 runs to 14 residues. J lost 4 bases, V lost 10 bases, and 11 bases had no gene match.

This clone occurred a few times. The rearrangement links TRBV5-1 to TRBJ1-2, with a tentative D call TRBD1 (5 bases). Trimming shortened V by 4 bases and J by 0 bases, and 16 bases separated the two germline ends. Germline V gene data show CDR1 as SGHRS and CDR2 as YFSETQ. The length of the CDR3 is 16 residues. CDR3 protein: CASSPAGGAPNYGYTF. In nucleotides, the CDR3 is TGCGCCAGCAGCCCGGCGGGCGGGGCCCCTAACTATGGCTACACCTTC.

This clone was found a few times. CDR3 DNA: TGTGCCAGCCGGGACAGGGGTCGCCAGGCGATCAATTCACCCCTCCACTTT. Translation: CASRDRGRQAINSPLHF. This sequence joins TRBV2 and TRBJ1-6; 10 bases match TRBD1. The V gene's germline CDR1 is SNHLY and CDR2 FYNNEI. V was clipped by 8 bases and J by 7 bases; unmatched bases: 14. The CDR3 runs 17 residues.

This sequence joins TRBV29-1 and TRBJ1-1; tentatively, D is TRBD1 (5 bases). This CDR3 comprises 15 residues. Germline loops: CDR1 SQVTM, CDR2 ANQGSEA. V shed 2 bases and J shed 0 bases, with 13 bases lying between them. The CDR3 protein is CSVERRDGLNTEAFF. The CDR3 region has the DNA TGCAGCGTTGAACGTCGGGACGGTCTGAACACTGAAGCTTTCTTT.

The V call is TRBV6-5, the J call TRBJ1-1; 8 nucleotides agree with TRBD1. This CDR3 has 14 residues. Trimming cost V 6 bases and J 6 bases; bases outside gene matches: 9. Germline V gives CDR1 MNHEY, CDR2 SVGAGI. The CDR3 region is CASRTPTGGAEAFF. CDR3 coding DNA: TGTGCCAGCAGGACCCCTACAGGGGGTGCTGAAGCTTTCTTT.

The DNA of the CDR3 is TGTGCCATCAGTGAGTCGGGTGGGGGCGGCTATGGCTACACCTTC. It encodes CAISESGGGGYGYTF. V usage is TRBV10-3 and J usage is TRBJ1-2; possibly TRBD1 for D (6 bases). CDR1 ENHRY and CDR2 SYGVKD come from the germline V gene. The CDR3 consists of 15 residues. The V end was cut by 0 bases, the J end by 4 bases, with 12 bases between.

The J gene is TRBJ1-1, the V gene TRBV19; D is uncertain. CDR3 length: 16 amino acids. V was clipped by 7 bases and J by 0 bases, with 18 bases between them. Germline values: CDR1 LNHDA, CDR2 SQIVND (reference sequence). The CDR3 DNA sequence: TGTGCCAGTAAAATCCGGTCTGGAAGTATGAACACTGAAGCTTTCTTT. Its protein is CASKIRSGSMNTEAFF.